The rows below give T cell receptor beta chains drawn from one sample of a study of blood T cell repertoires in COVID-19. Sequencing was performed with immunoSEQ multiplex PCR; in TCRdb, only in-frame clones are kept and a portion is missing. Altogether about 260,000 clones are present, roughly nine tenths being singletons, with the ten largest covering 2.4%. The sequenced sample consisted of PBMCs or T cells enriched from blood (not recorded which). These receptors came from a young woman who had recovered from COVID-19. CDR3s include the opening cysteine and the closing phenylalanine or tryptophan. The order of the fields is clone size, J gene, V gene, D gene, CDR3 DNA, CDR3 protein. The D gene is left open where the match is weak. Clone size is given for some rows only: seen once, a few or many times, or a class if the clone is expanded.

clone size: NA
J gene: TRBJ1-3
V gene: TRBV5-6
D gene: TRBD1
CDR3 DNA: TGTGCCAGCAGCTTGGGACAGGGGGCAGACACCATATATTTT
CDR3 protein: CASSLGQGADTIYF

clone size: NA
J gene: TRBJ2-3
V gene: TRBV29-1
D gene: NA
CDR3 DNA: TGCAGCGTTGGGGCAGGGGCCCCCACAGATACGCAGTATTTT
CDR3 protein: CSVGAGAPTDTQYF

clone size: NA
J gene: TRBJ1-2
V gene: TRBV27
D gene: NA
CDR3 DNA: TGTGCCAGCAGTTTAAGATCCGTAGCCAACTATGGCTACACCTTC
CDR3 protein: CASSLRSVANYGYTF

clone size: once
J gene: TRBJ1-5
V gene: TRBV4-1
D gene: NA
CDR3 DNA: TGCGCCAGCAGCCAAGAGGGCGGCAATCAGCCCCAGCATTTT
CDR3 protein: CASSQEGGNQPQHF

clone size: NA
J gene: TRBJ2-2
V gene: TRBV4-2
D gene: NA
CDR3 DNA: TGTGCCAGCAGCCCGGACAGACTCACCGGGGAGCTGTTTTTT
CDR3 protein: CASSPDRLTGELFF

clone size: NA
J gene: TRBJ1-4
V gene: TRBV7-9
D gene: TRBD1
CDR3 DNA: TGTGCCAGCAGCGACCGGGACAGTATACTGTTTTTT
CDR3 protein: CASSDRDSILFF

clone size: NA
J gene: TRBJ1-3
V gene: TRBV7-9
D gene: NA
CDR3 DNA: TGTGCCAGCAGCCCTAATAATGGAAACACCATATATTTT
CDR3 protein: CASSPNNGNTIYF

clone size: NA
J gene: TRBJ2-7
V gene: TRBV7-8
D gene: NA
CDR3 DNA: TGTGCCAGCAGCTTAGGGGTAGGGGTAGGCTACGAGCAGTACTTC
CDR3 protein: CASSLGVGVGYEQYF

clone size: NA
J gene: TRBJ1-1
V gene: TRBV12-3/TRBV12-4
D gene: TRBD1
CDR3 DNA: TGTGCCAGCAGCCTCCACAGGGGCGAAGCTTTCTTT
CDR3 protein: CASSLHRGEAFF

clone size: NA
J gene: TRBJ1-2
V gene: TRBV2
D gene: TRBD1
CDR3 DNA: TGTGCCAGCAGTGAAGTCCCTGGCAGGGGGTCTGGCTACACCTTC
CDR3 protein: CASSEVPGRGSGYTF

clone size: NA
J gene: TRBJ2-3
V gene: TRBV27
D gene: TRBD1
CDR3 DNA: TGTGCCAGCAGTTTCTTACCCGGACAGGGCACAGATACGCAGTATTTT
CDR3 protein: CASSFLPGQGTDTQYF

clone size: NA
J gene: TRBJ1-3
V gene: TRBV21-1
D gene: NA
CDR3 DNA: TGTGCCAGCAGCAAACCGACAGGCGGATCTGGAAACACCATATATTTT
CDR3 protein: CASSKPTGGSGNTIYF

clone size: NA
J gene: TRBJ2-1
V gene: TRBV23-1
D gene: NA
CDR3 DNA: TGCGCCAGCCGAGCAGGGGTTAGCTCCTACAATGAGCAGTTCTTC
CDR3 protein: CASRAGVSSYNEQFF

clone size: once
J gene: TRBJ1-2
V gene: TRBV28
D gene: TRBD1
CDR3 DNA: TGTGCCAGCACCCAACCCCGACAGGGAACGCATGGCTACACCTTC
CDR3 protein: CASTQPRQGTHGYTF

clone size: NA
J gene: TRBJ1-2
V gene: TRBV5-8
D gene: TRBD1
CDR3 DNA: TGTGCCAGCAGCATGGACAGGGCGATGAACTATGGCTACACCTTC
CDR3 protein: CASSMDRAMNYGYTF

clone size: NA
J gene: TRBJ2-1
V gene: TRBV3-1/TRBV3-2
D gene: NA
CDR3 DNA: TGTGCCAGCAGCCTTCGACAGGTAACCTACAATGAGCAGTTCTTC
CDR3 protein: CASSLRQVTYNEQFF

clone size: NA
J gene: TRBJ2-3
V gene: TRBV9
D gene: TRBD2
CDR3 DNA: TGTGCCAGCAGCGTAGATAGCGGGTACACAGATACGCAGTATTTT
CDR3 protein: CASSVDSGYTDTQYF

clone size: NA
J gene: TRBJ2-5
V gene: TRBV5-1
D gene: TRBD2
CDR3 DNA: TGCGCCAGCCGACTAGCGGGGCAAGAGACCCAGTACTTC
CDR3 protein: CASRLAGQETQYF

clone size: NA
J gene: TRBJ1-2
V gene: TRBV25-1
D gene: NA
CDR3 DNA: TGTGCCAGCAGTGACCATGGGGCAGGCCAATTCAACTATGGCTACACCTTC
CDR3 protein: CASSDHGAGQFNYGYTF

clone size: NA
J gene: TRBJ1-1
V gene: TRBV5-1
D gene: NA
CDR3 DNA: TGCGCCAGCAGCTTGGTGGCGGGGAAGAACACTGAAGCTTTCTTT
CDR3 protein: CASSLVAGKNTEAFF

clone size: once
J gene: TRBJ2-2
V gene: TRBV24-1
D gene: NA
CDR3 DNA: TGTGCCACCAGTGACCGTGTGACGGTGGGCCCGAACACCGGGGAGCTGTTTTTT
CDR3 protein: CATSDRVTVGPNTGELFF

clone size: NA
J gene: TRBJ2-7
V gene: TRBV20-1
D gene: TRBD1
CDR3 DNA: TGCAGTGCTAGTCCGGACAGGTACGAGCAGTACTTC
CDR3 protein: CSASPDRYEQYF

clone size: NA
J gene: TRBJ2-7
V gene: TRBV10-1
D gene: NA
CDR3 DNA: TGCGCCAGCAGTGAGGGGGAGGAGCAGTACTTC
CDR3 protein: CASSEGEEQYF

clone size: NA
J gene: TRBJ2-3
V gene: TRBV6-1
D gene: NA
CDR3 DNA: TGTGCCAGCAGTGAAGGGTACGGGGGAGCGACAGATACGCAGTATTTT
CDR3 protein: CASSEGYGGATDTQYF

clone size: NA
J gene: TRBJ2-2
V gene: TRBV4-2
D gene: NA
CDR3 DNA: TGTGCCAGCAGCCAAGGCAGGGCGAACACCGGGGAGCTGTTTTTT
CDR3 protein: CASSQGRANTGELFF

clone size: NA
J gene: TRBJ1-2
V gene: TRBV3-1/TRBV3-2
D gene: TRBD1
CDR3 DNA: TGTGCCAGCAGCCCCGGTACCGGGACAGGGCCCCCCTATGGCTACACCTTC
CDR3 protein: CASSPGTGTGPPYGYTF

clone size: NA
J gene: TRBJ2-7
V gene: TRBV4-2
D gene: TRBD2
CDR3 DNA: TGTGCCAGCAGCCAAGGGGTGGGGCTAGCGGGGGGACCGATCTACGAGCAGTACTTC
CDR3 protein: CASSQGVGLAGGPIYEQYF

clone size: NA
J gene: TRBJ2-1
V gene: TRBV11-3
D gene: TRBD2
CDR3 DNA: TGTGCCAGCAGCTTAGGAACAGCGGGGGGCCAGGATGAGCAGTTCTTC
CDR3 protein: CASSLGTAGGQDEQFF

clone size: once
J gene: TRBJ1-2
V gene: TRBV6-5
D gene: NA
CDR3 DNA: TGTGCCAGCAGTTACGTCGGGGTCCCCAACTATGGCTACACCTTC
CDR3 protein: CASSYVGVPNYGYTF

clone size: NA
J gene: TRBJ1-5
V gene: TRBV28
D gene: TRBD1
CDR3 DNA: TGTGCCAGCAGGCCTCAGGGGGGAGGCAATCAGCCCCAGCATTTT
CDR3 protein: CASRPQGGGNQPQHF

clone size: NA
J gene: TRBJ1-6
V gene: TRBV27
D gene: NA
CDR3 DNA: TGTGCCAGCAGTTTATACCGAGGGGCGGAGACAGGAGGTTCACCCCTCCACTTT
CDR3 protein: CASSLYRGAETGGSPLHF

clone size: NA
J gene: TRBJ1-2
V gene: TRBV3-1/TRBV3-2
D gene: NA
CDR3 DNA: TGTGCCAGCAGCCAAGGGATGGCAGGGATAGGTGGCTACACCTTC
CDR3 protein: CASSQGMAGIGGYTF

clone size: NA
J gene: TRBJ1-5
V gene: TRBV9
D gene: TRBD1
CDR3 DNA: TGTGCCAGCAGCCAGGGACAGCGCAATCAGCCCCAGCATTTT
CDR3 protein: CASSQGQRNQPQHF

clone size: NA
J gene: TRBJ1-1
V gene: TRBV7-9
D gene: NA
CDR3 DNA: TGTGCCAGCAGCTTAGGAAATCGAGAGACTGAAGCTTTCTTT
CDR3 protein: CASSLGNRETEAFF

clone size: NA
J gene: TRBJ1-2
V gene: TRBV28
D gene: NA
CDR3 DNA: TGTGCCAGCAGTTTGCCCCGAGGGACTAGTGGCTACACCTTC
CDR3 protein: CASSLPRGTSGYTF

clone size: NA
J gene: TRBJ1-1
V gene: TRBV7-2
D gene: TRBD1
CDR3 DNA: TGTGCCAGCAGCCAAGACAGGGTCACTGAAGCTTTCTTT
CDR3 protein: CASSQDRVTEAFF

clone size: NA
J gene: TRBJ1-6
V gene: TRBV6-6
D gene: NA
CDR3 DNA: TGTGCCAGCAGTCCGAGGACAAATAATTCACCCCTCCACTTT
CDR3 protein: CASSPRTNNSPLHF

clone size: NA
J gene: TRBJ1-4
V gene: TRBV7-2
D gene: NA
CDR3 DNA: TGTGCCAGCAGCCCAACGACAGCAACTAATGAAAAACTGTTTTTT
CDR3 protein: CASSPTTATNEKLFF

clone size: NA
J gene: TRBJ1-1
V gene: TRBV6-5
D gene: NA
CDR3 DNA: TGTGCCAGCAGTAGCCCAGGCACCACTGAAGCTTTCTTT
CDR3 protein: CASSSPGTTEAFF

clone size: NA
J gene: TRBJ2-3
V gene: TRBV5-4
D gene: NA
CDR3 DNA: TGTGCCAGCAGCTTGGCTCAGGGGAACACAGATACGCAGTATTTT
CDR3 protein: CASSLAQGNTDTQYF

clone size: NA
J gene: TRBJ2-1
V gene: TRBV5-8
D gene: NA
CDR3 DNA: TGTGCCAGCAGCTTCGGAGGGGCCTGGTCCTACAATGAGCAGTTCTTC
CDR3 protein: CASSFGGAWSYNEQFF

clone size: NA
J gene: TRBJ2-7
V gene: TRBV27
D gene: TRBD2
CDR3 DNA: TGTGCCAGCAGTCCTCCGGCGGGGGGAGGCTACGAGCAGTACTTC
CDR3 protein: CASSPPAGGGYEQYF

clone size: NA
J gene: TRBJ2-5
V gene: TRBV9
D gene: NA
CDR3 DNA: TGTGCCAGCAGCGTAGATGGGGGCCCGAGAGGCGAGACCCAGTACTTC
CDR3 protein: CASSVDGGPRGETQYF

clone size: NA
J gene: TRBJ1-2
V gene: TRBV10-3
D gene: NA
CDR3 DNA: TGTGCCATCAGTGACTATCTTCAGGGCGCAAACTATGGCTACACCTTC
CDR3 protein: CAISDYLQGANYGYTF

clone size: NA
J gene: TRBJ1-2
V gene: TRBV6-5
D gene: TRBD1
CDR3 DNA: TGTGCCAGCAGCCGACAGGGGGCTGGAGGCTACACCTTC
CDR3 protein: CASSRQGAGGYTF

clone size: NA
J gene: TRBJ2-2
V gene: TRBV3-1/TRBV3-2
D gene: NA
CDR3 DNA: TGTGCCAGCAGCCCCTTCATTGGTTCGGGCACCGGGGAGCTGTTTTTT
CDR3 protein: CASSPFIGSGTGELFF

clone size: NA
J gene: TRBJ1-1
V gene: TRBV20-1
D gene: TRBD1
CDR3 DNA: TGCAGTGGCTCAGGGGGCACTGAAGCTTTCTTT
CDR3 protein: CSGSGGTEAFF

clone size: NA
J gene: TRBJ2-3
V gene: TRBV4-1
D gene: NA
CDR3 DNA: TGCGCCAGCAGCCAACTACAGGCGGCTGGGCCAGATACGCAGTATTTT
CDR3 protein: CASSQLQAAGPDTQYF

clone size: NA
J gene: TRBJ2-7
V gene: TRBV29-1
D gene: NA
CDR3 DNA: TGCAGCGTTGAACTCGGCCAGGGACTCTCCTACGAGCAGTACTTC
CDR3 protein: CSVELGQGLSYEQYF

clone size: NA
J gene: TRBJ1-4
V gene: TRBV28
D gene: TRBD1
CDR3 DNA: TGTGCCAGCAGTTCGCGACAGGGAGTAAAGGAAAAACTGTTTTTT
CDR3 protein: CASSSRQGVKEKLFF

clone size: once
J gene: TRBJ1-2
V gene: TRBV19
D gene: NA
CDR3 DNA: TGTGCCAGTAGTATTTTCTCTACAGGGATCTTAAACTATGGCTACACCTTC
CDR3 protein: CASSIFSTGILNYGYTF

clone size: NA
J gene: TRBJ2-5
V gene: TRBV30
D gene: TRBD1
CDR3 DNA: TGTGCCTGGAGTACAGGACAGGGAGCCCCCCAGTACTTC
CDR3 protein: CAWSTGQGAPQYF

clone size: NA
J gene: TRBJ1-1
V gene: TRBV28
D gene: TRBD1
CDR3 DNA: TGTGCCAGCAGTAGACAGGGGCCTGAAGCTTTCTTT
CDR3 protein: CASSRQGPEAFF

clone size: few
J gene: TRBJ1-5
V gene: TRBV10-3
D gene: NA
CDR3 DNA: TGTGCCATCAGTGAGTCGGAGGCCGTAAATCAGCCCCAGCATTTT
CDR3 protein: CAISESEAVNQPQHF

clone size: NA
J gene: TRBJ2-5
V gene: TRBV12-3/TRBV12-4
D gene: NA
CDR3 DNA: TGTGCCAGCAGTCCCCAGATGGAGACCCAGTACTTC
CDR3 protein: CASSPQMETQYF

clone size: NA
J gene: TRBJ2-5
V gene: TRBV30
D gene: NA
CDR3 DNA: TGTGCCTGGAGCAGACAACGGGGCAGGGGGACCCAGTACTTC
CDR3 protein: CAWSRQRGRGTQYF

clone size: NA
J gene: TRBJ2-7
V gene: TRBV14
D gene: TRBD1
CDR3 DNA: TGTGCCAGCAGCCAAGATCCGGCGACAGGGGGCACTCGGACGGCCTACGAGGTGCAGTACTTC
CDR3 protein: CASSQDPATGGTRTAYEVQYF